This T cell receptor (beta chain) was captured by sequencing in a study of response to subunit inactivated influenza vaccine. Concerning this clonotype itself: Its antigen is as yet unknown.

TCRdb ran MiXCR on the RT-PCR reads and lists one entry per CDR3 protein. The sample lists roughly 700,000 distinct CDR3 sequences; over 11% were seen once. Study conclusions and caveats: Few additional T cells are recruited per seasonal influenza vaccination, authors suggested.

The V gene's germline CDR1 is LGHNA and CDR2 YSLEER. V trimming: 1 base; J trimming: 4 bases; junction bases outside the gene matches: 6. The CDR3 spans 16 residues. This specimen was PBMCs from blood, taken 14 to 15 days before vaccination. The gene calls are TRBV4-3 and TRBJ2-1; 8 nucleotides align to TRBD2. The TCR originated in a man aged 50 or older who received an inactivated influenza vaccine. The CDR3 sequence is CASSQAAGVIYNEQFF. The CDR3 nucleotides read TGCGCCAGCAGCCAAGCAGCGGGAGTCATATACAATGAGCAGTTCTTC.